This TCR beta chain emerged from a study of cytomegalovirus exposure and HLA in healthy donors. Findings and caveats of the study: The authors later linked a missense DCLRE1C variant to TCR beta V- and J-gene trimming. Cytomegalovirus association was listed for roughly 160 TCR beta chains.

Each of the donors was a healthy bone marrow donor. The PCR was carried out with 60 Vbeta primers and 13 Jbeta primers. The table came from immunoSEQ multiplex PCR; TCRdb's copy has only in-frame clones and leaves some out. The data show some 150,000 clones, 80% seen once. This clone was seen only once. Its cognate antigen is unknown. The V gene's germline CDR1 is WSHSY and CDR2 SAAADI. The CDR3 runs 14 residues. V gave up 7 bases and J gave up 2 bases, with 15 bases separating them. The V and J genes are TRBV10-2 and TRBJ2-7; D ambiguous. Sequenced input: PBMCs. This sequence was found in a woman in her forties or fifties in good health and CMV-seronegative. The CDR3 region has the DNA TGCGCCAGCACTAGTGGGTCGTTCCCCTACGAGCAGTACTTC. This translates into CASTSGSFPYEQYF.